This TCR beta chain is from a study of cytomegalovirus exposure and HLA in healthy donors. As regards this clone: Its target is not known.

The CDR3 is made up of 15 amino acids. From germline, CDR1 is SGHNT and CDR2 YYREEE (reference sequence). Trimming shortened V by 6 bases and J by 2 bases, and 14 bases separated the two germline ends. With 60 Vbeta and 13 Jbeta primers, the PCR was carried out. Sequencing was performed with immunoSEQ multiplex PCR; in TCRdb, only in-frame clones are kept and a portion is missing. The sample's table shows 200,000 to 250,000 clones. Study-wide points: Other equally common chains were less clonally expanded than HLA-associated TCR beta chains, a later analysis showed.

Material for sequencing was PBMCs. The chain carries TRBV5-4 and TRBJ2-2; TRBD1 might be the D (5 bases). This TCR was sampled from a woman in her 30s in good health and CMV-seropositive. CDR3 DNA: TGTGCCAGCACCTTAGGGGTGGACAACACCGGGGAGCTGTTTTTT. Amino acid sequence: CASTLGVDNTGELFF.